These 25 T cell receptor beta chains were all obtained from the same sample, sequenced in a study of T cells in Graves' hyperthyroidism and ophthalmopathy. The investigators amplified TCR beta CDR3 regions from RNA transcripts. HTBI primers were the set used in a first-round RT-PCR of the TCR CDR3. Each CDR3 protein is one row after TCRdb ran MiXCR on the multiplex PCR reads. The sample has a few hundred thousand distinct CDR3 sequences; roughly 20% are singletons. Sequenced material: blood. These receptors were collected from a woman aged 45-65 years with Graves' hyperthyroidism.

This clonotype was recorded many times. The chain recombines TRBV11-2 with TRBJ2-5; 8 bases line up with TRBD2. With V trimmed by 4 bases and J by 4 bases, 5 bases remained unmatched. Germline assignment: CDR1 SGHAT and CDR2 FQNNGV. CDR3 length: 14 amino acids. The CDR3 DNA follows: TGTGCCAGCAGCTCCGTCGGACTAGCAGAGACCCAGTACTTC. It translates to CASSSVGLAETQYF.

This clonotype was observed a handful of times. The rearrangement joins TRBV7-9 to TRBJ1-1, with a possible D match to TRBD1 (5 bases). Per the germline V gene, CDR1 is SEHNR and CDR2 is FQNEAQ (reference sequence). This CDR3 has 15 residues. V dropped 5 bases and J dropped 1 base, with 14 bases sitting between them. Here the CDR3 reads CASSPLGHRNTEAFF. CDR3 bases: TGTGCCAGCAGCCCATTAGGACACAGGAACACTGAAGCTTTCTTT.

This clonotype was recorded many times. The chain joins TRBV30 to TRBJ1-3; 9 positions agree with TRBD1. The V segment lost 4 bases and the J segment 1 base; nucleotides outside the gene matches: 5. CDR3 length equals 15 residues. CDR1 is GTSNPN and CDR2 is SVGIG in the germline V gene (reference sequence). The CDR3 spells CAWNVQGASGNTIYF. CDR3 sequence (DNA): TGTGCCTGGAATGTACAGGGGGCTTCTGGAAACACCATATATTTT.

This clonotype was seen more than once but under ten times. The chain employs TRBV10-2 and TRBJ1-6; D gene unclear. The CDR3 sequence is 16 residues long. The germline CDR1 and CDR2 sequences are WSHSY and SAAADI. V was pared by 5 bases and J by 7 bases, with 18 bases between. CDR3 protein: CASSRDLGEGNSPLHF. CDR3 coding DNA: TGCGCCAGCAGTCGCGACCTGGGCGAGGGAAATTCACCCCTCCACTTT.

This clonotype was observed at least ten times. The CDR3 DNA reads TGTGCCAGCAGCCAGTCTCGCAGGGTCCAGACCCAGTACTTC. Its protein is CASSQSRRVQTQYF. The chain couples TRBV11-2 to TRBJ2-5, with D possibly TRBD1 on 5 matching bases. Trimming pared 5 bases from V and 6 bases from J, leaving 16 bases between. Germline V gene sequence: CDR1 SGHAT, CDR2 FQNNGV. CDR3 length: 14 amino acids.

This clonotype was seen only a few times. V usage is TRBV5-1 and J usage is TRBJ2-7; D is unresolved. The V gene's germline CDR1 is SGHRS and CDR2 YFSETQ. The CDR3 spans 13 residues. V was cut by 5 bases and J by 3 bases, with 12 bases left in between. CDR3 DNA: TGCGCCAGCAGAATAGATGCCCTCTACGAGCAGTACTTC. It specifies CASRIDALYEQYF.

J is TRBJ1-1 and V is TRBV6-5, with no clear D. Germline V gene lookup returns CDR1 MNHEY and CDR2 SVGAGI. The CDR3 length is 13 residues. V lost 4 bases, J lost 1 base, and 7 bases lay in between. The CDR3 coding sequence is TGTGCCAGCAGTTCGCAGAAGAACACTGAAGCTTTCTTT. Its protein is CASSSQKNTEAFF.

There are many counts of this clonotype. CDR3 coding DNA: TGTGCCAGCAGCCAGTTTACGAACACTGAAGCTTTCTTT. Translating gives CASSQFTNTEAFF. The chain carries TRBV3-1 and TRBJ1-1; D gene ambiguous. V shed 3 bases and J shed 1 base, with 6 bases lying between them. The germline V gene has CDR1 LGHDT and CDR2 YNNKEL (reference sequence). The CDR3 is made up of 13 amino acids.

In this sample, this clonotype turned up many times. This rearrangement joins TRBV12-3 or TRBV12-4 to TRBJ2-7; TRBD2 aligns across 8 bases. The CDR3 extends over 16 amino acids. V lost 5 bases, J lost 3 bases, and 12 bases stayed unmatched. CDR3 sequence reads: CASSPRLSGGYYEQYF. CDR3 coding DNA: TGTGCCAGCAGTCCAAGACTGTCGGGAGGGTACTACGAGCAGTACTTC.

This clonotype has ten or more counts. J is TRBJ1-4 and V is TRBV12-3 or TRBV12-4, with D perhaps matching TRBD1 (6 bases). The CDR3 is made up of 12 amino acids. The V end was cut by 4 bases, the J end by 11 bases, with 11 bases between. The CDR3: CASSSGADKLFF. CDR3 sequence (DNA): TGTGCCAGCAGTTCGGGGGCCGACAAACTGTTTTTT.

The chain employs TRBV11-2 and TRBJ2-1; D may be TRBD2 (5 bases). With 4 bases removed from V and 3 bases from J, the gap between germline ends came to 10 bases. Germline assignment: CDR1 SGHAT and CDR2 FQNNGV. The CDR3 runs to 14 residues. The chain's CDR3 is CASSSQAVYNEQFF. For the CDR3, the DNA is TGTGCCAGCAGCTCACAAGCGGTCTACAATGAGCAGTTCTTC.

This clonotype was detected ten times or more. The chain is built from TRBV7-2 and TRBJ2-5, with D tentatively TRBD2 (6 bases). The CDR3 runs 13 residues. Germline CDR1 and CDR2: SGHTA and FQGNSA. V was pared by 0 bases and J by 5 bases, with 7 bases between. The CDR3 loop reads CASSLALAETQYF. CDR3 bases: TGTGCCAGCAGCTTAGCACTAGCTGAGACCCAGTACTTC.

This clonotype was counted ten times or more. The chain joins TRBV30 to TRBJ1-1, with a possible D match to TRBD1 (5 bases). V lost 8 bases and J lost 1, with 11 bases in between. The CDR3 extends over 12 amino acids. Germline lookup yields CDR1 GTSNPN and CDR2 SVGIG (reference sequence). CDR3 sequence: CAGRGTNTEAFF. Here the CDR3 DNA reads TGTGCCGGAAGGGGAACGAACACTGAAGCTTTCTTT. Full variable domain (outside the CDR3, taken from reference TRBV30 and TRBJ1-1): SQTIHQWPATLVQPVGSPLSLECTVEGTSNPNLYWYRQAAGRGLQLLFYSVGIGQISSEVPQNLSASRPQDRQFILSSKKLLLSDSGFYLCAGRGTNTEAFFGQGTRLTVV.

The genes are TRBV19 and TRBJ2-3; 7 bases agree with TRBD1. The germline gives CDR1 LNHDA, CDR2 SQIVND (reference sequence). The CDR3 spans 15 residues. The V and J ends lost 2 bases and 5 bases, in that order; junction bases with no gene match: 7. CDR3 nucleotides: TGTGCCAGTAGTATATATACAGGGGTTGAAGATACGCAGTATTTT. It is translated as CASSIYTGVEDTQYF.

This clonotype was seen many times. CDR3 in DNA: TGTGCCAGCAGTGAAGGGGACAGGGGAGTTCAGCCCCAGCATTTT. This encodes CASSEGDRGVQPQHF. The V gene is TRBV2, the J gene TRBJ1-5; 10 bases line up with TRBD1. This CDR3 spans 15 amino acids. CDR1 SNHLY and CDR2 FYNNEI come from the germline V gene. J lost 6 bases, V lost 1 base, and 3 bases had no gene match.

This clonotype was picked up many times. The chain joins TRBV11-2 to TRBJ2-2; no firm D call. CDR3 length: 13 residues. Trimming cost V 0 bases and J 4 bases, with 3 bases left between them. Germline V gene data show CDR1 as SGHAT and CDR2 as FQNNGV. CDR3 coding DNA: TGTGCCAGCAGCTTAGATGGCACCGGGGAGCTGTTTTTT. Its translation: CASSLDGTGELFF.

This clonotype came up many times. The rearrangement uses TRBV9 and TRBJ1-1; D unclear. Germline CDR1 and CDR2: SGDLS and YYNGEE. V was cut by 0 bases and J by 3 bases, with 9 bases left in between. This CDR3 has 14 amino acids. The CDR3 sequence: CASSVEARDTEAFF. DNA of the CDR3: TGTGCCAGCAGCGTAGAGGCCCGGGACACTGAAGCTTTCTTT.

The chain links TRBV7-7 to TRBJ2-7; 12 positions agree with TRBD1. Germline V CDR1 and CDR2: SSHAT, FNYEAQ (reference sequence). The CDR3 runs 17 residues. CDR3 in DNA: TGTGCTAGCAGCCCTCCGGGACAGGGGGCGATCTTCTACGAGCAGTACGTC. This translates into CASSPPGQGAIFYEQYV.

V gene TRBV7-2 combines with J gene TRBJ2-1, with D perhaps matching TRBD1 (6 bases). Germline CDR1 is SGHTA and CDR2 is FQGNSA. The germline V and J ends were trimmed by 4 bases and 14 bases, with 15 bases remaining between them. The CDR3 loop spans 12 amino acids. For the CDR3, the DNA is TGTGCCAGCAGCTACACAGGGTTTTCGGAGTTCTTC. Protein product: CASSYTGFSEFF.

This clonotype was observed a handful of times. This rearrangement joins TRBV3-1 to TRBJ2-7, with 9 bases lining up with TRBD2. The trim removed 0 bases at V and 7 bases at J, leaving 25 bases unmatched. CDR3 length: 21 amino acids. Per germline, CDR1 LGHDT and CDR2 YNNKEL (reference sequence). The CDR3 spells CASSQEWERGGTGTSRKEQYF. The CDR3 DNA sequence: TGTGCCAGCAGCCAAGAGTGGGAGAGGGGGGGAACCGGGACTAGCCGGAAAGAGCAGTACTTC.

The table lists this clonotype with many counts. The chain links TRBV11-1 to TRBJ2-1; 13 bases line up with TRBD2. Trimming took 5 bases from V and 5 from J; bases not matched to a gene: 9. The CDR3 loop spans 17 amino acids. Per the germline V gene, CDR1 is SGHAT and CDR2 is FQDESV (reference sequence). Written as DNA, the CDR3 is TGTGCCAGCAGCCTCGGACTAGCGGGAGAAGTGGACAATGAGCAGTTCTTC. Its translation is CASSLGLAGEVDNEQFF.

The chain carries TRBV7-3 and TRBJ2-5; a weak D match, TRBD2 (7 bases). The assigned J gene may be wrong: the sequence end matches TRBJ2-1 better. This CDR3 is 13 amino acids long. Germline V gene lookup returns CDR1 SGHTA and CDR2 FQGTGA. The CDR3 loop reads CASSLLGGAIQFF. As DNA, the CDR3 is TGTGCCAGCAGCTTATTAGGGGGGGCAATCCAGTTCTTC.

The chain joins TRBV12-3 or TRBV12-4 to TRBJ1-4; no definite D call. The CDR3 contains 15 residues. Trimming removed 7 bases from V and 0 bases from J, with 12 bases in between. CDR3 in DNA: TGTGCCAGCACCATAGTCAGCGCAACTAATGAAAAACTGTTTTTT. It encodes CASTIVSATNEKLFF.

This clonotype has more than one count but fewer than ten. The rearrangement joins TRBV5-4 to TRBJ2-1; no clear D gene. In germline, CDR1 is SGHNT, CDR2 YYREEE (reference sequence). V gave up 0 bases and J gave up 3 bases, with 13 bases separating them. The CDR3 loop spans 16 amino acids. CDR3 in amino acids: CASSLGTVAFYNEQFF. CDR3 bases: TGTGCCAGCAGCTTGGGCACGGTAGCCTTCTACAATGAGCAGTTCTTC.

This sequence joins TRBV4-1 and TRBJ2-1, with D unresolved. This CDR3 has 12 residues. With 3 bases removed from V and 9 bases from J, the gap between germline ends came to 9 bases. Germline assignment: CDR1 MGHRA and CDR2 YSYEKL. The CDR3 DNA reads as TGCGCCAGCAGCCATGTTAGGGCTGAGCAGTTCTTC. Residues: CASSHVRAEQFF.